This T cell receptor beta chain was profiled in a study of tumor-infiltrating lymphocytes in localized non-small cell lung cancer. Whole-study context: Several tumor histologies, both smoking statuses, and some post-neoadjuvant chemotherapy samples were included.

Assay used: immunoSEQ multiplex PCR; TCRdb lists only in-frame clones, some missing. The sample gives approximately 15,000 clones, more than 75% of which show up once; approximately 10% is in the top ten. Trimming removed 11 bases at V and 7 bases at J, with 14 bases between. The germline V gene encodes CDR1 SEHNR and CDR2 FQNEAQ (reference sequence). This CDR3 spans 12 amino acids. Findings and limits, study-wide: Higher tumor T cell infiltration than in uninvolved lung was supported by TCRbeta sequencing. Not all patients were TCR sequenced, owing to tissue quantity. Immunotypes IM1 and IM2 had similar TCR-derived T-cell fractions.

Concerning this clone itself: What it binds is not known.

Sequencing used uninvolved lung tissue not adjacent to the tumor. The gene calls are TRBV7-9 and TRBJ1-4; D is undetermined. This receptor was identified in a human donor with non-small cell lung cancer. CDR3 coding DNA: TGTGCCGGAGGGTGGGCGAGTGAAAAACTGTTTTTT. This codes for CAGGWASEKLFF.